This TCR beta chain was sequenced during a study of blood T cell repertoires in COVID-19. As for the study in general: The analysed material was cDNA or gDNA that came from T cells, B-cell-depleted T cells, or PBMCs.

J lost 1 base, V lost 3 bases, and 6 bases had no gene match. The CDR3 spans 16 residues. Per the germline V gene, CDR1 is SGHAT and CDR2 is FQNNGV. Sequencing used immunoSEQ multiplex PCR; TCRdb keeps in-frame clones, though not all of them. Of approximately 74,000 clones listed, about four fifths are singletons. This rearrangement joins TRBV11-2 to TRBJ2-1; 7 positions agree with TRBD2. The source is a woman of 80 years or more with active or convalescent COVID-19. Material for sequencing was peripheral blood. The CDR3 bases are TGTGCCAGCAGCTTGCGGCGGGAGCCTTCCTACAATGAGCAGTTCTTC. Translating it yields CASSLRREPSYNEQFF.